This entry features one T cell receptor beta chain sequence. The sample belongs to a study of T cell changes during pregnancy in multiple sclerosis. The repertoire was sequenced with immunoSEQ multiplex PCR; TCRdb's copy has only in-frame clones and lacks some. The sample records tens of thousands of clones, approximately 91% being singletons. The clonotype originates from a female donor with multiple sclerosis, enrolled in a pregnancy study. The specimen comprised peripheral blood, sampled in the second trimester of pregnancy.

The CDR3 sequence is CASSHMPRGVHEQYF. Here the CDR3 DNA reads TGCGCCAGCAGCCATATGCCGAGAGGTGTCCACGAGCAGTACTTC. The V call is TRBV4-1, the J call TRBJ2-7; D is ambiguous. Germline loops: CDR1 MGHRA, CDR2 YSYEKL. The germline V and J ends were trimmed by 3 bases and 5 bases, with 17 bases remaining between them. The CDR3 runs 15 residues.